Given below is one TCR beta chain in context. Its target is not known. This entry comes from a study of cytomegalovirus exposure and HLA in healthy donors. Overall study findings and caveats: Among the most significant clusters, several appeared linked to common viral pathogens in a later analysis. Most TCR beta V segments were productive about 90% or about 30% of the time in an earlier analysis. An assumption of roughly uniform sequencing depth across donors underlay the presence/absence analyses. Across donors, most TCRs were seen rarely, yet some public ones were widespread.

Germline CDR1 and CDR2: SNHLY and FYNNEI. V lost 7 bases and J lost 4, with 14 bases in between. The CDR3 sequence is 14 residues long. The PCR ran on 60 Vbeta and 13 Jbeta primers. Only in-frame clones appear in the TCRdb table, and some are missing; sequencing was by immunoSEQ multiplex PCR. Counted here are under 150,000 clones, about four fifths occurring once; the ten biggest clones make up roughly 2.5%. The V call is TRBV2, the J call TRBJ1-5; perhaps TRBD1 as D (5 bases). The TCR originated in a woman under 30 in good health and CMV-seronegative. The sample was PBMCs. The CDR3 DNA reads as TGTGCCAGCACCCAGGGTTTAATTAATCAGCCCCAGCATTTT. Amino acids: CASTQGLINQPQHF.